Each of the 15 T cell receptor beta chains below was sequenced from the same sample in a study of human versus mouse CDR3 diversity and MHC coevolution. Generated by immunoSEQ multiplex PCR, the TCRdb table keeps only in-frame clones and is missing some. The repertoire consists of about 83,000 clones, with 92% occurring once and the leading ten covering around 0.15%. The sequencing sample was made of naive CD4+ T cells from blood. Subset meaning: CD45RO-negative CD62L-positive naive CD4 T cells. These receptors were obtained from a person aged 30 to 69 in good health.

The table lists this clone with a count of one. Here the CDR3 reads CASSEPGMNTEAFF. CDR3 DNA sequence: TGTGCCAGCAGTGAGCCGGGGATGAACACTGAAGCTTTCTTT. The V and J genes are TRBV6-5 and TRBJ1-1; no clear D gene. This CDR3 has 14 residues. The germline CDR1 and CDR2 sequences are MNHEY and SVGAGI. The V end was cut by 5 bases, the J end by 0 bases, with 10 bases between.

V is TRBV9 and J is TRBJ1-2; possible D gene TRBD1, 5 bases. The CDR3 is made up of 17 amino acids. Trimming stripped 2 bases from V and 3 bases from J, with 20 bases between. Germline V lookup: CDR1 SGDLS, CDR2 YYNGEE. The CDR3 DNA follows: TGTGCCAGCAGCGTGGGCCCCCAAAAGGGGAACTACTATGGCTACACCTTC. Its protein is CASSVGPQKGNYYGYTF.

The CDR3 nucleotides are TGTGCCAGCAGTTTATTAGGGACAGGGGCGGACTATGGCTACACCTTC. Translated, it gives CASSLLGTGADYGYTF. V and J are TRBV27 and TRBJ1-2; 10 positions match TRBD1. Germline V gives CDR1 MNHEY, CDR2 SMNVEV (reference sequence). This CDR3 region has 16 residues. V shed 1 base, J shed 3 bases, and the junction held 5 bases outside the gene matches.

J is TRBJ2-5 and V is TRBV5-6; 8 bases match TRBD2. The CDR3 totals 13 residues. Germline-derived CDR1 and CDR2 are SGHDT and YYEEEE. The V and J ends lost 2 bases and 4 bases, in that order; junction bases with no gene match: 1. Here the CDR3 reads CASSFAGGETQYF. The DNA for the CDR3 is TGTGCCAGCAGCTTCGCGGGGGGAGAGACCCAGTACTTC.

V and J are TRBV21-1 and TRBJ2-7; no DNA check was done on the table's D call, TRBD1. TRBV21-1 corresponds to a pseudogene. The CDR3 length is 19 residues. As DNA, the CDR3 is TGTGCCAGCAGCAAGTTGCATTACCGACCGTGGACAGGGTCCTACGAGCAGTACTTC. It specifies CASSKLHYRPWTGSYEQYF.

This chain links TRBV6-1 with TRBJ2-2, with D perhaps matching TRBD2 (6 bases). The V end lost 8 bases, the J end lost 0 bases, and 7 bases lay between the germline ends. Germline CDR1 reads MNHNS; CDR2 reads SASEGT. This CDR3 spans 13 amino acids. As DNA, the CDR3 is TGTGCCAGCCGGAGGGCGAACACCGGGGAGCTGTTTTTT. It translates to CASRRANTGELFF.

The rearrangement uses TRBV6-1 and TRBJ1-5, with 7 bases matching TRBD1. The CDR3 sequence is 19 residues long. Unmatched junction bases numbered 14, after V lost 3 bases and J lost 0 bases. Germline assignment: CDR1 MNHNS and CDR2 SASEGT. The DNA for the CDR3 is TGTGCCAGCAGTGATTTGGTGAGACAGGGTCTTCCTAGCAATCAGCCCCAGCATTTT. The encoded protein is CASSDLVRQGLPSNQPQHF.

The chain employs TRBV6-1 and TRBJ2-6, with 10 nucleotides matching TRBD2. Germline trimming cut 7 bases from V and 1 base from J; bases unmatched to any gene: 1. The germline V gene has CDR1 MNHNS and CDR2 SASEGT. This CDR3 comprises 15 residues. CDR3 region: CASTSGRSGANVLTF. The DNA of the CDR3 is TGTGCCAGCACTAGCGGGAGATCTGGGGCCAACGTCCTGACTTTC.

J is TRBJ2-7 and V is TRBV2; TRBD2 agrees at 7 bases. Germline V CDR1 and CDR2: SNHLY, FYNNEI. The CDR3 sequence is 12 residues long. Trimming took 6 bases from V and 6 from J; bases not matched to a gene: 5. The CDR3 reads CASSETSAEQYF. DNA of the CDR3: TGTGCCAGCAGCGAAACTAGCGCCGAGCAGTACTTC.

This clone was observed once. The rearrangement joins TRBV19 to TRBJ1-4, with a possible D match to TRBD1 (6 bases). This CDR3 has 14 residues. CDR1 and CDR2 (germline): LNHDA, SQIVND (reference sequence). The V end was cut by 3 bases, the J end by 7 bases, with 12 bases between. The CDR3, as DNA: TGTGCCAGTAGTATGACGGGGGGCGTTGAAAAACTGTTTTTT. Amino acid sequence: CASSMTGGVEKLFF.

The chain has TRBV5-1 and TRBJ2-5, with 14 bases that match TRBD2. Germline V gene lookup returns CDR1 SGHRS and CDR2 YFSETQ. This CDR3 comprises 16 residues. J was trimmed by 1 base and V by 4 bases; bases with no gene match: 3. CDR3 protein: CASSVGTSGGQETQYF. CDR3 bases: TGCGCCAGCAGCGTGGGGACTAGCGGGGGCCAAGAGACCCAGTACTTC.

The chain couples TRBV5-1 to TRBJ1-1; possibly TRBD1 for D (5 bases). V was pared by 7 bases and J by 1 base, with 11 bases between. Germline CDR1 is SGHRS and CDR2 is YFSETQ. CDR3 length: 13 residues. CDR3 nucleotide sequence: TGCGCCAGCCGAGTACAGGAGAACACTGAAGCTTTCTTT. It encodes CASRVQENTEAFF.

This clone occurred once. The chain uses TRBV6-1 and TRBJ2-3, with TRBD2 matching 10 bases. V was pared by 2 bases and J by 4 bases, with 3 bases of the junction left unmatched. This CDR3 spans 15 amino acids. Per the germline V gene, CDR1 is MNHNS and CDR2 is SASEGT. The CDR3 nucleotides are TGTGCCAGCAGTGAACTAGCGGGGGAGTCAGATACGCAGTATTTT. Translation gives CASSELAGESDTQYF.

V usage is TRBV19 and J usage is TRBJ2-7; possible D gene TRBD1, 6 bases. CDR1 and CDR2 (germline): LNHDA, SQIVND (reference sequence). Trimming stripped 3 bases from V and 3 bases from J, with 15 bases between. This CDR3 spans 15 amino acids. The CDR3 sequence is CASSMRGKGFYEQYF. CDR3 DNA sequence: TGTGCCAGTAGTATGAGGGGGAAGGGGTTCTACGAGCAGTACTTC.

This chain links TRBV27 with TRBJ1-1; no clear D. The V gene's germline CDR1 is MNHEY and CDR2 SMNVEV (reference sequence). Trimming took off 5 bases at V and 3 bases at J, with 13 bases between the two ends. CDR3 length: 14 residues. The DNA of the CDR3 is TGTGCCAGCAGTCCGGAGAGAGGTTACACTGAAGCTTTCTTT. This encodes CASSPERGYTEAFF.